One and the same sample provided the 16 T cell receptor beta chains below, sequenced in a study of OX40 agonist ivuxolimab in advanced cancers. Clones were read by immunoSEQ multiplex PCR, and TCRdb kept only the in-frame ones, dropping some. The repertoire holds around 62,000 clones, with around 89% as singletons. The material was CD4+ or CD8+ T cells sorted from blood, obtained in a trial of the OX40 agonist ivuxolimab. Receptors originate from an adult with an advanced solid tumor such as melanoma, head and neck, liver or kidney cancer.

The J gene is TRBJ2-5, the V gene TRBV6-1; 7 bases are shared with TRBD1. CDR3 length: 14 residues. CDR1 and CDR2 from the germline V gene are MNHNS and SASEGT. J was trimmed by 2 bases and V by 7 bases; bases with no gene match: 7. CDR3 sequence reads: CASTRDRAQETQYF. The CDR3 DNA reads TGTGCCAGCACTAGAGACAGGGCTCAAGAGACCCAGTACTTC.

The chain is built from TRBV7-3 and TRBJ2-3; 12 bases line up with TRBD2. The CDR3 extends over 18 amino acids. The junction had 12 bases not matched to a gene; V was cut back by 5 bases and J by 3 bases. Germline V gene sequence: CDR1 SGHTA, CDR2 FQGTGA. The CDR3 bases are TGTGCCAGCAGCCGAAATAGGACTAGCGGGACCCGAACAGATACGCAGTATTTT. It codes for CASSRNRTSGTRTDTQYF.

The chain is built from TRBV28 and TRBJ2-3, with TRBD2 matching over 8 bases. The CDR3 is 15 amino acids. In germline, CDR1 is MDHEN, CDR2 SYDVKM. Unmatched junction bases numbered 6, after V lost 7 bases and J lost 0 bases. CDR3 sequence (DNA): TGTGCCAGCATTATACTAGCGGAGAGCACAGATACGCAGTATTTT. Translating it yields CASIILAESTDTQYF.

The chain couples TRBV10-2 to TRBJ2-2, with 10 bases identical to TRBD1. Per the germline V gene, CDR1 is WSHSY and CDR2 is SAAADI. The CDR3 has 15 amino acids. V dropped 6 bases and J dropped 0; count of bases not matched to a gene: 1. DNA for the CDR3: TGCGCCAGCAGGGGACAGGGGCCGAACACCGGGGAGCTGTTTTTT. This gives the protein CASRGQGPNTGELFF.

The rearrangement joins TRBV7-2 to TRBJ2-4, with 11 bases aligning to TRBD2. V was pared by 4 bases and J by 6 bases, with 17 bases of the junction left unmatched. In germline, CDR1 is SGHTA, CDR2 FQGNSA. The CDR3 has 19 residues. CDR3 in amino acids: CASSYPTSGISSTLNIQYF. DNA of the CDR3: TGTGCCAGCAGCTACCCGACTAGCGGGATCTCTTCCACCTTAAACATTCAGTACTTC.

Many counts were recorded for this clone. The chain has TRBV4-2 and TRBJ2-3; TRBD1 agrees at 8 bases. In germline, CDR1 is LGHNA, CDR2 YNFKEQ. The length of the CDR3 is 16 residues. V was pared by 0 bases and J by 4 bases, with 6 bases of the junction left unmatched. The CDR3 DNA sequence: TGTGCCAGCAGCCAAGATGTGACAGGGGCTCCAGATACGCAGTATTTT. Translated, it gives CASSQDVTGAPDTQYF.

The rearrangement joins TRBV2 to TRBJ1-5, with D hard to call. Germline V lookup: CDR1 SNHLY, CDR2 FYNNEI. The germline V and J ends were trimmed by 1 base and 0 bases, with 7 bases remaining between them. The CDR3 contains 15 residues. The CDR3 spells CASSEGPFSNQPQHF. The CDR3 DNA is TGTGCCAGCAGTGAAGGGCCCTTTAGCAATCAGCCCCAGCATTTT.

This clone was observed a single time. The chain combines TRBV27 with TRBJ1-3, with D possibly matching TRBD1 (6 bases). The CDR3 sequence is 15 residues long. Germline V CDR1 and CDR2: MNHEY, SMNVEV (reference sequence). Trimming shortened V by 3 bases and J by 2 bases, and 11 bases separated the two germline ends. CDR3 residues: CASSFRGLAGNTIYF. The DNA of the CDR3 is TGTGCCAGCAGTTTTCGGGGGCTGGCTGGAAACACCATATATTTT.

The V and J genes are TRBV7-3 and TRBJ2-3, with 10 bases that match TRBD2. V was pared by 5 bases and J by 5 bases, with 7 bases of the junction left unmatched. The CDR3 is 15 amino acids. Germline assignment: CDR1 SGHTA and CDR2 FQGTGA. The CDR3 region is CASSPTSGKGDTQYF. Written as DNA, the CDR3 is TGTGCCAGCAGCCCAACTAGCGGGAAGGGAGATACGCAGTATTTT.

V gene TRBV7-2 combines with J gene TRBJ2-2; D is uncertain. The CDR3 loop spans 19 amino acids. V was trimmed by 6 bases and J by 6 bases, leaving 29 bases between them. The germline V gene has CDR1 SGHTA and CDR2 FQGNSA. The CDR3 protein is CASSPPNVESATWSGELFF. CDR3 coding DNA: TGTGCCAGCAGTCCCCCCAACGTCGAGTCCGCCACCTGGTCCGGGGAGCTGTTTTTT.

This clone showed up just once. This chain uses TRBV18 with TRBJ2-1; D is perhaps TRBD2 (5 bases). Germline CDR1 is KGHSH and CDR2 is LQKENI. V was shortened by 3 bases and J by 4 bases, with 13 bases between the two germline ends. The CDR3 is 15 residues long. The CDR3 spells CASSPERRSYNEQFF. The CDR3 DNA follows: TGTGCCAGCTCACCGGAGCGGAGATCTTACAATGAGCAGTTCTTC.

The chain is built from TRBV4-3 and TRBJ1-1; D perhaps matches TRBD1 (6 bases). V dropped 3 bases and J dropped 6 bases, with 20 bases sitting between them. Germline assignment: CDR1 LGHNA and CDR2 YSLEER. The CDR3 loop spans 16 amino acids. The DNA for the CDR3 is TGCGCCAGCAGCCACAAAGGGGGGGAGGGAACGCCTGAAGCTTTCTTT. Translation gives CASSHKGGEGTPEAFF.

This rearrangement joins TRBV4-3 to TRBJ2-1; 14 nucleotides match TRBD2. The germline V gene has CDR1 LGHNA and CDR2 YSLEER. The V segment lost 6 bases and the J segment 10 bases; nucleotides outside the gene matches: 8. CDR3 length: 15 residues. CDR3 in DNA: TGCGCCAGCAGTCCCGAGGGACTAGCGGGAGAGGAGCAGTTCTTC. Residues: CASSPEGLAGEEQFF.

The chain's CDR3 is CASSLAGGHSEQYV. In DNA form, the CDR3 reads TGTGCCAGCAGCTTGGCAGGGGGCCATAGCGAGCAGTACGTC. The chain has TRBV5-6 and TRBJ2-7; 8 nucleotides agree with TRBD1. Looked up from germline, CDR1 is SGHDT and CDR2 is YYEEEE. J was trimmed by 6 bases and V by 0 bases; bases with no gene match: 5. The CDR3 consists of 14 residues.

This clone has a single count. The rearrangement uses TRBV9 and TRBJ2-7; TRBD1 matches 9 bases. J gave up 3 bases and V 0 bases, and 4 bases lay outside the gene matches. Per germline, CDR1 SGDLS and CDR2 YYNGEE. There are 15 residues in the CDR3. Here the CDR3 DNA reads TGTGCCAGCAGCGTAGGGACAGGGGCCGGCTACGAGCAGTACTTC. As protein: CASSVGTGAGYEQYF.

This chain links TRBV7-9 with TRBJ2-1; D is possibly TRBD2 (6 bases). Germline CDR1 and CDR2: SEHNR and FQNEAQ (reference sequence). The CDR3 contains 16 residues. The V end was cut by 4 bases, the J end by 0 bases, with 13 bases between. CDR3 sequence: CASSSVAASSYNEQFF. Here the CDR3 DNA reads TGTGCCAGCAGCTCCGTAGCGGCCAGCTCCTACAATGAGCAGTTCTTC.